This entry concerns a single T cell receptor (beta chain). V gave up 4 bases and J gave up 5 bases; unmatched junction bases: 5. This CDR3 contains 14 residues. The germline V gene encodes CDR1 LNHDA and CDR2 SQIVND (reference sequence). Under the authors' procedure: Amplified reference gene primers provided the basis for estimating nucleated cell counts. Sequenced by immunoSEQ multiplex PCR; TCRdb stores in-frame clones only, minus some. The DNA was the basis for D and trimming; V, J and clone size are from that table. Here the sample spans 350,000 to 550,000 clones, roughly 87% being singletons. The data originate from a study of blood T cell repertoires in COVID-19. About the research overall: Some COVID-19 samples were acute and others convalescent; all came from the United States, Italy and Spain.

The chain couples TRBV19 to TRBJ1-5; 7 bases are shared with TRBD1. The sequencing input was PBMCs or T cells enriched from blood (not recorded which). The TCR sequence derives from a woman between 18 and 30 years old with acute COVID-19. CDR3 bases: TGTGCCAGTAGTAGGGGACAGCGGGATCAGCCCCAGCATTTT. As protein: CASSRGQRDQPQHF.